The rows below give T cell receptor beta chains drawn from one sample of a study of cytomegalovirus exposure and HLA in healthy donors. Some clones are missing from TCRdb's copy, which holds only in-frame ones; the method was immunoSEQ multiplex PCR. The sample shows around 130,000 clones, about 73% of them seen only once. The sample consisted of PBMCs. These receptor sequences come from a human donor in good health. The conserved cysteine and the conserved F or W are not part of the CDR3 here. A D gene is named only where the DNA matches it firmly. Expanded clones get a size class; other rows say once, few or many, or leave the size out.

J gene	clone size	D gene	V gene	CDR3 protein
TRBJ2-3	few	NA	TRBV7-9	ASSSLSSGETDTQY
TRBJ1-1	once	NA	TRBV7-9	ASSRGQMNTEAF
TRBJ2-7	NA	TRBD2	TRBV5-6	ASSLVSGGAYEQY
TRBJ2-3	NA	TRBD2	TRBV15	ATSLGGGGTDTQY
TRBJ1-2	NA	NA	TRBV27	ASSSPSRLDGYT
TRBJ2-7	NA	TRBD1	TRBV30	AWSVQGWYEQY
TRBJ2-5	NA	TRBD2	TRBV5-6	ASSQRAGRVKETQY
TRBJ1-1	NA	TRBD1	TRBV7-6	ASSPQRDRGTSTEAF
TRBJ2-2	NA	NA	TRBV5-3	ARYAVPGELF
TRBJ2-3	NA	NA	TRBV29-1	SVEGGADTQY
TRBJ2-3	few	TRBD1	TRBV4-2	ASSQNRQGVDTQY
TRBJ2-7	NA	NA	TRBV9	ASSVSLAYEQY
TRBJ2-5	NA	TRBD1	TRBV28	ASSLGLRDRGQTQY
TRBJ1-6	once	NA	TRBV18	ASSPTQGKGSPLH
TRBJ2-7	few	TRBD2	TRBV5-4	ASSPGLAGDSYEQY
TRBJ2-1	NA	NA	TRBV18	ASSPRASSYNEQF